These T cell receptor beta chains were read from a single sample in a study of OX40 agonist ivuxolimab in advanced cancers. Here immunoSEQ multiplex PCR was the method, and the copy in TCRdb shows in-frame clones only, minus some. The table includes 50,000 to 65,000 clones, approximately 89% detected once. The source material was CD4+ or CD8+ T cells sorted from blood, sampled in a trial of the OX40 agonist ivuxolimab. The receptors derive from an adult with an advanced solid tumor such as melanoma, head and neck, liver or kidney cancer. Each CDR3 is given with its conserved first and last residue. A D gene is named only where the DNA matches it firmly. Size tells how often a clone was seen (once, few, many) or the class of an expanded clone, and some rows leave it out.

13 | TRBJ2-3 | . | TRBD2 | TRBV30 | CALTSGKVDTQYF | TGTGCCCTGACTAGCGGGAAGGTCGATACGCAGTATTTT
14 | TRBJ2-2 | . | . | TRBV28 | CASSLSWSTGELFF | TGTGCCAGCAGTTTATCTTGGAGCACCGGGGAGCTGTTTTTT
18 | TRBJ2-2 | . | TRBD2 | TRBV15 | CATSRETSEAGGDGELFF | TGTGCCACCAGCAGAGAGACAAGTGAGGCGGGGGGAGACGGGGAGCTGTTTTTT
13 | TRBJ1-2 | . | . | TRBV29-1 | CSVLVGVNYGYTF | TGCAGCGTTCTAGTAGGAGTTAACTATGGCTACACCTTC
15 | TRBJ1-2 | . | . | TRBV4-3 | CASSQDWGQYYGYTF | TGCGCCAGCAGCCAAGATTGGGGGCAATACTATGGCTACACCTTC
14 | TRBJ2-3 | . | . | TRBV28 | CASSLGSSTDTQYF | TGTGCCAGCAGTTTAGGCTCTAGCACAGATACGCAGTATTTT
14 | TRBJ1-2 | . | . | TRBV5-1 | CASSLGTKDYGYTF | TGTGCCAGCAGCTTAGGGACAAAGGACTATGGCTACACCTTC
15 | TRBJ1-4 | . | . | TRBV4-3 | CASSQEAQLNEKLFF | TGCGCCAGCAGCCAAGAGGCACAGTTAAATGAAAAACTGTTTTTT
19 | TRBJ2-6 | . | . | TRBV7-9 | CASSLKGQPSSSGANVLTF | TGTGCCAGCAGCTTAAAAGGACAGCCTTCAAGCTCTGGGGCCAACGTCCTGACTTTC
15 | TRBJ2-1 | . | . | TRBV28 | CASSLIGSSYNEQFF | TGTGCCAGCAGTTTAATTGGAAGCTCCTACAATGAGCAGTTCTTC
16 | TRBJ1-3 | . | . | TRBV4-3 | CASSQDRGGSGNTIYF | TGCGCCAGCAGCCAAGATAGGGGGGGCTCTGGAAACACCATATATTTT
17 | TRBJ1-1 | . | TRBD1 | TRBV7-2 | CASSLQRTGGGNTEAFF | TGTGCCAGCAGCTTACAGCGGACAGGGGGCGGGAACACTGAAGCTTTCTTT
17 | TRBJ2-1 | . | TRBD1 | TRBV5-4 | CASSPSGTGGWGNEQFF | TGTGCCAGCAGCCCATCCGGGACAGGGGGCTGGGGAAATGAGCAGTTCTTC
14 | TRBJ2-3 | . | . | TRBV6-4 | CASSDSPGTDTQYF | TGTGCCAGCAGTGACTCGCCGGGGACAGATACGCAGTATTTT
17 | TRBJ1-2 | medium-sized | . | TRBV11-2 | CASNTVRGPTLNYGYTF | TGTGCCAGCAACACCGTCCGAGGACCGACCCTAAACTATGGCTACACCTTC
15 | TRBJ2-5 | . | . | TRBV25-1 | CASSELAGAEETQYF | TGTGCCAGCAGTGAATTAGCAGGGGCTGAAGAGACCCAGTACTTC
14 | TRBJ2-7 | . | . | TRBV27 | CASSTSDRSYEQYF | TGTGCCAGCAGTACCTCCGACAGGTCCTACGAGCAGTACTTC
14 | TRBJ1-5 | . | . | TRBV27 | CASSLRAPNQPQHF | TGTGCCAGCAGTCTACGGGCCCCTAATCAGCCTCAGCATTTT
15 | TRBJ2-1 | . | TRBD1 | TRBV9 | CASTPFGQGYNEQFF | TGTGCCAGCACCCCCTTTGGACAGGGGTACAATGAGCAGTTCTTC
15 | TRBJ2-7 | . | TRBD2 | TRBV5-4 | CASSLETSGSTGQYF | TGTGCCAGCAGCTTGGAGACTAGCGGGTCTACGGGGCAGTACTTC
15 | TRBJ1-5 | . | . | TRBV6-5 | CASSLGAPADQPQHF | TGTGCCAGCAGCCTTGGGGCCCCGGCGGATCAGCCCCAGCATTTT
16 | TRBJ1-1 | once | TRBD1 | TRBV27 | CASSAAGGRVNTEAFF | TGTGCCAGCAGTGCCGCAGGGGGCAGGGTGAACACTGAAGCTTTCTTT
15 | TRBJ1-1 | . | . | TRBV4-1 | CASSQGPWGYTEAFF | TGCGCCAGCAGCCAAGGCCCCTGGGGGTACACTGAAGCTTTCTTT
11 | TRBJ2-1 | . | . | TRBV11-1 | CASSGPNEQFF | TGTGCCAGCAGTGGTCCCAATGAGCAGTTCTTC
14 | TRBJ1-4 | . | TRBD1 | TRBV5-6 | CASSVTGAGEKLFF | TGTGCCAGCAGTGTTACAGGGGCAGGTGAAAAACTGTTTTTT
13 | TRBJ1-5 | . | . | TRBV27 | CASSFAWNQPQHF | TGTGCCAGCAGTTTCGCCTGGAATCAGCCCCAGCATTTT
12 | TRBJ2-1 | . | . | TRBV7-2 | CASSLALFEQFF | TGTGCCAGCAGCTTAGCGCTATTTGAGCAGTTCTTC
15 | TRBJ2-7 | . | . | TRBV5-4 | CASSPGDWETYEQYF | TGTGCCAGCAGTCCCGGGGATTGGGAAACCTACGAGCAGTACTTC
14 | TRBJ2-5 | . | . | TRBV7-7 | CASSLGAGWETQYF | TGTGCTAGCAGCTTAGGGGCCGGCTGGGAGACCCAGTACTTC
13 | TRBJ2-7 | . | . | TRBV11-3 | CASSAGGGDEQYF | TGTGCCAGCAGCGCTGGCGGTGGGGACGAGCAGTACTTC
16 | TRBJ2-7 | . | . | TRBV4-3 | CASSQDWSGVSYEQYF | TGCGCCAGCAGCCAAGATTGGTCTGGTGTCTCCTACGAGCAGTACTTC
16 | TRBJ1-1 | . | . | TRBV4-2 | CASSQEAGRTNTEAFF | TGTGCCAGCAGCCAAGAGGCAGGGCGGACCAACACTGAAGCTTTCTTT
14 | TRBJ1-1 | . | TRBD1 | TRBV27 | CASSPSDRGPEAFF | TGTGCCAGCAGTCCGTCGGACAGGGGGCCTGAAGCTTTCTTT
15 | TRBJ2-7 | . | TRBD1 | TRBV28 | CASRPSGTGVYEQYF | TGTGCCAGCAGACCCTCCGGGACAGGGGTCTACGAGCAGTACTTC
15 | TRBJ1-4 | . | TRBD1 | TRBV30 | CAWSLGQGINEKLFF | TGTGCCTGGAGTTTAGGACAGGGGATTAATGAAAAACTGTTTTTT
14 | TRBJ2-3 | . | TRBD1 | TRBV6-5 | CASSSGGVTDTQYF | TGTGCCAGCAGCTCAGGGGGAGTCACAGATACGCAGTATTTT
15 | TRBJ1-2 | . | . | TRBV27 | CASSFAFGQNYGYTF | TGTGCCAGCAGTTTTGCCTTCGGACAGAACTATGGCTACACCTTC
12 | TRBJ2-2 | . | . | TRBV5-8 | CASSLLYVELFF | TGTGCCAGCAGCTTGTTATATGTGGAGCTGTTTTTT
13 | TRBJ1-2 | . | . | TRBV30 | CAWSVLIGYGYTF | TGTGCCTGGAGTGTCCTAATTGGATATGGCTACACCTTC
15 | TRBJ2-1 | once | . | TRBV28 | CASSLMGLAWNEQFF | TGTGCCAGCAGTTTAATGGGGCTAGCCTGGAATGAGCAGTTCTTC
18 | TRBJ2-5 | . | TRBD1 | TRBV15 | CATSMGIVVQGVQETQYF | TGTGCCACCAGCATGGGGATCGTGGTACAGGGGGTTCAAGAGACCCAGTACTTC
17 | TRBJ2-1 | once | . | TRBV4-3 | CASSQDPEGLRFDEQFF | TGCGCCAGCAGCCAAGATCCGGAGGGCTTGAGGTTCGATGAGCAGTTCTTC
14 | TRBJ2-7 | few | . | TRBV4-3 | CASSQDSGPYEQYF | TGCGCCAGCAGCCAAGACTCCGGGCCATACGAGCAGTACTTC
14 | TRBJ1-1 | . | . | TRBV4-1 | CASSQVGPLGEAFF | TGCGCCAGCAGCCAAGTCGGGCCCCTAGGAGAAGCTTTCTTT
14 | TRBJ2-2 | . | TRBD1 | TRBV29-1 | CSVEGGQGDGELFF | TGCAGCGTTGAAGGTGGACAGGGAGACGGGGAGCTGTTTTTT
15 | TRBJ2-7 | few | TRBD2 | TRBV5-1 | CASNPVAGGDGEQYF | TGCGCCAGCAACCCCGTAGCGGGAGGGGATGGGGAGCAGTACTTC
19 | TRBJ1-5 | . | . | TRBV6-1 | CASSEAMNPGQLSNQPQHF | TGTGCCAGCAGTGAAGCGATGAACCCCGGGCAGTTGAGCAATCAGCCCCAGCATTTT
12 | TRBJ1-2 | . | . | TRBV19 | CASSIGYVGYTF | TGTGCCAGTAGTATAGGCTACGTTGGCTACACCTTC
13 | TRBJ2-7 | . | . | TRBV29-1 | CSVEASNGYEQYF | TGCAGCGTTGAAGCCAGCAACGGCTACGAGCAGTACTTC
19 | TRBJ2-6 | once | . | TRBV7-9 | CASSLFGVRPISGANVLTF | TGTGCCAGCAGCTTATTCGGGGTTAGGCCCATCTCTGGGGCCAACGTCCTGACTTTC
16 | TRBJ2-1 | . | . | TRBV19 | CASSIVGTSFGNEQFF | TGTGCCAGTAGTATCGTAGGAACCTCCTTTGGCAATGAGCAGTTCTTC
16 | TRBJ2-5 | . | TRBD1 | TRBV2 | CASSEAPGQGWGTQYF | TGTGCCAGCAGTGAAGCCCCGGGACAGGGGTGGGGGACCCAGTACTTC
14 | TRBJ2-7 | . | TRBD2 | TRBV2 | CASRPDGGSYEQYF | TGTGCCAGCAGACCCGACGGGGGGTCTTACGAGCAGTACTTC
15 | TRBJ1-2 | . | . | TRBV28 | CASSLSQGGAHGYTF | TGTGCCAGCAGTTTGTCCCAAGGGGGGGCGCATGGCTACACCTTC
14 | TRBJ1-1 | once | . | TRBV7-9 | CASSSGQTNTEAFF | TGTGCCAGCAGCTCCGGACAGACGAACACTGAAGCTTTCTTT
13 | TRBJ2-1 | . | . | TRBV27 | CASSLSPFNEQFF | TGTGCCAGCAGTTTATCTCCTTTCAATGAGCAGTTCTTC
16 | TRBJ2-3 | . | . | TRBV7-8 | CASSLVPGSGTDTQYF | TGTGCCAGCAGCTTAGTTCCGGGGTCCGGCACAGATACGCAGTATTTT
14 | TRBJ2-7 | . | . | TRBV6-1 | CASITAGELRWQYF | TGTGCCAGCATTACGGCAGGAGAACTACGATGGCAGTACTTC
13 | TRBJ2-3 | . | . | TRBV7-8 | CASSYDGADTQYF | TGTGCCAGCAGCTACGACGGGGCCGATACGCAGTATTTT
11 | TRBJ2-2 | . | . | TRBV6-1 | CASSYAGELFF | TGTGCCAGCAGTTACGCGGGGGAGCTGTTTTTT